The rows below give T cell receptor beta chains drawn from one sample of a study of blood T cell repertoires in COVID-19. Here immunoSEQ multiplex PCR was the method, and the copy in TCRdb shows in-frame clones only, minus some. The data show about 230,000 clones, with more than 75% seen just once and under 14% held by the top ten. The sequencing sample was made of peripheral blood. The receptors were gathered from a man aged 50 to 60 with COVID-19, enrolled during active disease. Both conserved end residues are part of each CDR3. D genes are given only for firm matches. Some rows have no size entry. The others give once, few or many, or a class for an expanded clone.

J	V	size	D	CDR3	DNA
TRBJ1-2	TRBV9	NA	NA	CASGTQSYGYTF	TGTGCCAGCGGAACACAGAGCTATGGCTACACCTTC
TRBJ1-5	TRBV30	NA	NA	CAWSVLGQGRQPQHF	TGTGCCTGGAGTGTACTCGGCCAGGGTCGTCAGCCCCAGCATTTT
TRBJ2-3	TRBV3-1/TRBV3-2	NA	TRBD2	CASSHWREESGAQYF	TGTGCCAGCAGCCACTGGCGGGAGGAGTCAGGTGCGCAGTATTTT
TRBJ1-1	TRBV30	NA	TRBD1	CAWSVGQGVEAFF	TGTGCCTGGAGTGTAGGACAGGGGGTTGAAGCTTTCTTT
TRBJ1-2	TRBV29-1	NA	NA	CSFRRGYGYTF	TGCAGCTTCCGGAGGGGCTATGGCTACACCTTC
TRBJ1-5	TRBV7-2	NA	TRBD1	CASSPGQLVNQPQHF	TGTGCCAGCAGCCCGGGACAGCTTGTAAATCAGCCCCAGCATTTT
TRBJ2-7	TRBV25-1	NA	NA	CASSEFRGNYEQYF	TGTGCCAGCAGTGAATTCCGAGGGAACTACGAGCAGTACTTC
TRBJ1-1	TRBV9	NA	TRBD1	CASSVDLGTGIGKAFF	TGTGCCAGCAGCGTAGATTTAGGGACAGGGATAGGCAAAGCTTTCTTT
TRBJ1-2	TRBV3-1/TRBV3-2	NA	NA	CASSLTDYRPLF	TGTGCCAGCAGCCTCACTGACTACCGACCCCTCTTC
TRBJ2-7	TRBV7-9	NA	NA	CASSLPPGYEQYF	TGTGCCAGCAGCCTCCCCCCGGGGTACGAGCAGTACTTC
TRBJ1-2	TRBV7-9	NA	TRBD1	CASSPIVPGTGFSGYTF	TGTGCCAGCAGCCCGATCGTGCCCGGGACAGGTTTCTCTGGCTACACCTTC
TRBJ2-3	TRBV11-2	NA	TRBD2	CASSTVTSGGPRGTQYF	TGTGCCAGCTCTACGGTGACTAGCGGGGGCCCTCGGGGTACGCAGTATTTT
TRBJ2-5	TRBV7-9	NA	NA	CASSRDYQETQYF	TGTGCCAGCAGCCGGGACTACCAAGAGACCCAGTACTTC
TRBJ1-5	TRBV7-2	NA	TRBD1	CASSQRQGGNQPQHF	TGTGCCAGCAGCCAAAGACAGGGTGGCAATCAGCCCCAGCATTTT
TRBJ2-5	TRBV7-3	once	TRBD2	CASSLSGEQETQYF	TGTGCCAGCAGCTTGAGCGGGGAGCAAGAGACCCAGTACTTC
TRBJ2-6	TRBV3-1/TRBV3-2	NA	NA	CASRLTGSGANVLTF	TGTGCCAGCAGACTCACAGGCTCTGGGGCCAACGTCCTGACTTTC
TRBJ1-1	TRBV18	NA	TRBD1	CASSFRGQPGTEAFF	TGTGCCAGCTCATTCAGGGGGCAGCCCGGCACTGAAGCTTTCTTT
TRBJ2-2	TRBV2	few	TRBD2	CASSVSGANTGELFF	TGTGCCAGCAGCGTTAGCGGGGCGAACACCGGGGAGCTGTTTTTT
TRBJ2-2	TRBV6-5	NA	TRBD1	CASRYGTGLVSGELFF	TGTGCCAGCAGATACGGGACAGGGTTGGTCTCCGGGGAGCTGTTTTTT
TRBJ1-4	TRBV27	NA	NA	CASSLSRFPGPRATNEKLFF	TGTGCCAGCAGTTTATCGCGTTTTCCAGGGCCTAGAGCAACTAATGAAAAACTGTTTTTT
TRBJ1-5	TRBV7-2	NA	TRBD1	CASSSGQGAGEPQHF	TGTGCCAGCAGCTCTGGACAGGGGGCGGGCGAGCCCCAGCATTTT
TRBJ1-5	TRBV24-1	NA	TRBD1	CATSDGDRDNQPQHF	TGTGCCACCAGTGATGGGGACAGGGACAATCAGCCCCAGCATTTT
TRBJ1-1	TRBV27	NA	TRBD1	CASSFLTGPGQTEAFF	TGTGCCAGCAGTTTCCTAACGGGCCCGGGACAGACTGAAGCTTTCTTT
TRBJ2-7	TRBV7-9	NA	TRBD2	CASSLSSGSGGPKQYF	TGTGCCAGCAGCTTATCAAGCGGGTCGGGAGGTCCAAAGCAGTACTTC
TRBJ1-5	TRBV10-2	NA	NA	CASSERGGQPQHF	TGCGCCAGCAGTGAGAGGGGGGGCCAGCCCCAGCATTTT
TRBJ2-1	TRBV3-1/TRBV3-2	once	NA	CASSQGSGYNEQFF	TGTGCCAGCAGCCAAGGAAGCGGTTACAATGAGCAGTTCTTC
TRBJ2-5	TRBV5-1	NA	TRBD2	CASSLSGSKETQYF	TGCGCCAGCAGTCTCAGCGGGAGCAAAGAGACCCAGTACTTC
TRBJ2-3	TRBV27	NA	TRBD2	CASSFYGRANRDTQYF	TGTGCCAGCAGTTTCTACGGGAGGGCCAACCGAGATACGCAGTATTTT
TRBJ2-7	TRBV6-5	NA	TRBD1	CASSYDWTGGYEQYF	TGTGCCAGCAGTTATGACTGGACAGGGGGCTACGAGCAGTACTTC
TRBJ1-3	TRBV18	NA	NA	CASSPSGTTGNTIYF	TGTGCCAGCTCCCCTTCCGGGACAACAGGAAACACCATATATTTT
TRBJ1-6	TRBV9	NA	NA	CASSVAQGDNSPLHF	TGTGCCAGCAGCGTAGCACAGGGTGATAATTCACCCCTCCACTTT
TRBJ2-2	TRBV14	NA	TRBD2	CASSPLSGGVTGELFF	TGTGCCAGCAGCCCGCTGTCGGGGGGGGTCACCGGGGAGCTGTTTTTT